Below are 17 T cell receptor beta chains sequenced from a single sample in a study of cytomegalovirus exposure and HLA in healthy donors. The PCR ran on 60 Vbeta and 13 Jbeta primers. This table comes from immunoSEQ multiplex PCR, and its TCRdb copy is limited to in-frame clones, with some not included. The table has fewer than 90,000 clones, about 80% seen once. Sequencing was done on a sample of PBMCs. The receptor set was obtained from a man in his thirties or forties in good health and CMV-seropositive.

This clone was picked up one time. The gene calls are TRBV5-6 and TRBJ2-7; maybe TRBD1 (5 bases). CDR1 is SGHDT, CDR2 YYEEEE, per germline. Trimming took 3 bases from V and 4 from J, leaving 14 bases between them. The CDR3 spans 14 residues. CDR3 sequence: CASSWGDRPYEQYF. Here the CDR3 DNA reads TGTGCCAGCAGCTGGGGCGACCGTCCATACGAGCAGTACTTC.

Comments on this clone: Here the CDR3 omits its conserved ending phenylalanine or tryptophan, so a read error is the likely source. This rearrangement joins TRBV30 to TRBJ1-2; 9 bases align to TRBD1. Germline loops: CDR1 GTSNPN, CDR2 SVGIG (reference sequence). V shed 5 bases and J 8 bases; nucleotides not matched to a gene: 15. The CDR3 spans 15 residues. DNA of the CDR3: TGTGCCTGGTCCGGGACAGGGCCCGCCGCGGGAGGCTACACCCTC. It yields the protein CAWSGTGPAAGGYTL.

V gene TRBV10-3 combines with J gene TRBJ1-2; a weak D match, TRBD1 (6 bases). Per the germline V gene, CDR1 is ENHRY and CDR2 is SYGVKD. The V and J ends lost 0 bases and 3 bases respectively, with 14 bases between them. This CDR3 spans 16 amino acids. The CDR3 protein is CAISESGQGRYYGYTF. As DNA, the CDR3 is TGTGCCATCAGTGAGTCGGGTCAGGGGCGATACTATGGCTACACCTTC.

The CDR3 region is CAISVGVGGTEAFF. CDR3 DNA: TGTGCCATCAGTGTAGGAGTGGGTGGGACTGAAGCTTTCTTT. This sequence joins TRBV10-3 and TRBJ1-1; D is unresolved. The CDR3 extends over 14 amino acids. The V end lost 4 bases, the J end lost 5 bases, and 14 bases lay between the germline ends. The V gene's germline CDR1 is ENHRY and CDR2 SYGVKD.

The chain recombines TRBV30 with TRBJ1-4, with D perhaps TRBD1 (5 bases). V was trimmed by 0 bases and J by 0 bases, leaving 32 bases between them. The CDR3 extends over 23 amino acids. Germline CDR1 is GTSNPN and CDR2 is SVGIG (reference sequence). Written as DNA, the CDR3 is TGTGCCTGGAGTGTACTCGACAGAGTTACCTGGTCTGGGAACCCTGCAACTAATGAAAAACTGTTTTTT. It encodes CAWSVLDRVTWSGNPATNEKLFF.

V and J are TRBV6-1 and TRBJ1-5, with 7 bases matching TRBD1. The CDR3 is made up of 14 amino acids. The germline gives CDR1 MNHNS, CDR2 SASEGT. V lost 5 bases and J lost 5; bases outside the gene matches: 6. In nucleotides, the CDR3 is TGTGCCAGCAGTCCGACAGGGAGCCATCAGCCCCAGCATTTT. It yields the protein CASSPTGSHQPQHF.

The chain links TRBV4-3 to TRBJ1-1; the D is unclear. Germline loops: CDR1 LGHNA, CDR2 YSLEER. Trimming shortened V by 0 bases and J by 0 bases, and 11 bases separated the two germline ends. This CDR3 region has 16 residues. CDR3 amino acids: CASSQDRSRMNTEAFF. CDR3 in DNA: TGCGCCAGCAGCCAAGATCGTAGCAGAATGAACACTGAAGCTTTCTTT.

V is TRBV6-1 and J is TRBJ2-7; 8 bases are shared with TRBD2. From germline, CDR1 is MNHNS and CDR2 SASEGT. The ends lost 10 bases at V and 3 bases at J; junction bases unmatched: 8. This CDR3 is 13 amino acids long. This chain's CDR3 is CATASGQNYEQYF. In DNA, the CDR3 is TGTGCCACCGCTAGCGGGCAGAACTACGAGCAGTACTTC.

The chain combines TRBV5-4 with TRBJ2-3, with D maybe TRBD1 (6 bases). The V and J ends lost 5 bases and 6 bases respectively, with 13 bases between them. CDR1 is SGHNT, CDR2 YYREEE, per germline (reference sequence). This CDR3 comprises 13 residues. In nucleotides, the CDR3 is TGTGCCAGCAGAAAAACAGGGCTGGATACGCAGTATTTT. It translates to CASRKTGLDTQYF.

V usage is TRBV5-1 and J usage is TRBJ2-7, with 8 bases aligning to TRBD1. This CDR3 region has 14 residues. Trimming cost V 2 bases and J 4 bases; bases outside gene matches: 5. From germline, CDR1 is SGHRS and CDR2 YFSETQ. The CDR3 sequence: CASSLGQGGYEQYF. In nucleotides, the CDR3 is TGCGCCAGCAGCTTAGGACAGGGTGGGTACGAGCAGTACTTC.

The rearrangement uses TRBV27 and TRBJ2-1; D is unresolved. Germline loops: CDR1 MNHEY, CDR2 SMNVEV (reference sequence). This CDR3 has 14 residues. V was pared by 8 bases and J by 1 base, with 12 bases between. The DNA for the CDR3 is TGTGCCAGCGGGCAGGTTGGTTCCTACAATGAGCAGTTCTTC. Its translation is CASGQVGSYNEQFF.

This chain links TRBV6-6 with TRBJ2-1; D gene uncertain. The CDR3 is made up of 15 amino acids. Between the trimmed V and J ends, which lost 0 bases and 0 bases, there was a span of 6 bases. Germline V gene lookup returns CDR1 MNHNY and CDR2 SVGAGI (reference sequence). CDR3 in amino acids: CASSYSLSSYNEQFF. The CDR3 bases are TGTGCCAGCAGTTACTCTCTGAGCTCCTACAATGAGCAGTTCTTC.

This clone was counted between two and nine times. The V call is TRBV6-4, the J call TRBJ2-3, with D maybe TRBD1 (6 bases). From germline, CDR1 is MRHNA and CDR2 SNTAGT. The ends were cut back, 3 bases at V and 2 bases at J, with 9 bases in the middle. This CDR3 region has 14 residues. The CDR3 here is CASSERQATDTQYF. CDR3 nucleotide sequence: TGTGCCAGCAGTGAAAGACAGGCCACAGATACGCAGTATTTT.

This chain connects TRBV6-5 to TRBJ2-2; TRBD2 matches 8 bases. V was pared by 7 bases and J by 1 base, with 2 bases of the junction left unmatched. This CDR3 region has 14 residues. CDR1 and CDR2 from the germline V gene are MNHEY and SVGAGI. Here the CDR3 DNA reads TGTGCCAGCAAGGGACTAGTGAACACCGGGGAGCTGTTTTTT. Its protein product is CASKGLVNTGELFF.

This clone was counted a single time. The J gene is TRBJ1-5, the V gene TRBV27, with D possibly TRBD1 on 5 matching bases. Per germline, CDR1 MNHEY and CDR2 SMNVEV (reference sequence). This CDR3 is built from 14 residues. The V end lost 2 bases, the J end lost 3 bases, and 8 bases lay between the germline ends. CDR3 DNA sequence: TGTGCCAGCAGTTTAGCAGGGTTCAATCAGCCCCAGCATTTT. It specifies CASSLAGFNQPQHF.

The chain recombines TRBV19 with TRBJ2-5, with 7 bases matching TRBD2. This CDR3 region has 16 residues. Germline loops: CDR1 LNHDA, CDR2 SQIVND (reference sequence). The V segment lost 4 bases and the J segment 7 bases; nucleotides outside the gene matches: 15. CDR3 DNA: TGTGCCAGTAGTACCCCTTATGGCGGGGGACTGGGGACCCAGTACTTC. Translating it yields CASSTPYGGGLGTQYF.

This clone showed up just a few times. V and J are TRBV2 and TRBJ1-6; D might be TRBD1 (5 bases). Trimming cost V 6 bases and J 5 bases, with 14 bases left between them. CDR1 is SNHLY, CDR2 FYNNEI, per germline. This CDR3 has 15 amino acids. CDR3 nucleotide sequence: TGTGCCAGCAGGGCCCAGGGTACAGATAATTCACCCCTCCACTTT. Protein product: CASRAQGTDNSPLHF.